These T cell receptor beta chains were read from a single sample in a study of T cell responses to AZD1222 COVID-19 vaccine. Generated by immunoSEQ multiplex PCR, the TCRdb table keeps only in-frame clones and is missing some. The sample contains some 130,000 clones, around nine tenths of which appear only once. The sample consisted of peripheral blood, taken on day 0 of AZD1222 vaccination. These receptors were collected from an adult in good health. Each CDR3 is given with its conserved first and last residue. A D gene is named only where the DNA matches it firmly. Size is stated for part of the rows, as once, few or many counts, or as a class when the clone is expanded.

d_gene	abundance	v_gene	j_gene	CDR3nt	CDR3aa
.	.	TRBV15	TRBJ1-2	TGTGCCACCAGCAGAGTAGACGCCGGGAGGAGCTACACCTTC	CATSRVDAGRSYTF
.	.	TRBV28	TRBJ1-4	TGTGCCAGCAGTCGGGCTAATGAAAAACTGTTTTTT	CASSRANEKLFF
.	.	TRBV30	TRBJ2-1	TGTGCCTGGAGCGAGGCGGTCAACAATGAGCAGTTCTTC	CAWSEAVNNEQFF
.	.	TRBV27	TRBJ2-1	TGTGCCAGCAGTTTACGAACGGACTCCTACAATGAGCAGTTCTTC	CASSLRTDSYNEQFF
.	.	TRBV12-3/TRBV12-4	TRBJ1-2	TGTGCCAGCAGTCTCGGGTCAACCTATGGCTACACCTTC	CASSLGSTYGYTF
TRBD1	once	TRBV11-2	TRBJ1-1	TGTGCCAGCAGCTTAGTAGGGGACAGGTTGACGGCTTTCTTT	CASSLVGDRLTAFF
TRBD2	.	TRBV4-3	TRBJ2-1	TGCGCCAGCAGCCAAGATATGCCGGGGTCGGAGCGGGAGGGGACCTACAATGAGCAGTTCTTC	CASSQDMPGSEREGTYNEQFF
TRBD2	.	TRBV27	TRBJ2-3	TGTGCCAGCAGTCTACGGCTTCGGACTAGCGGAAGAGATACGCAGTATTTT	CASSLRLRTSGRDTQYF
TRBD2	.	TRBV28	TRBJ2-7	TGTGCCAGCAGTTTCGGGAGGCCCTACGAGCAGTACTTC	CASSFGRPYEQYF
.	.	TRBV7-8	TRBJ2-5	TGTGCCAGCAGCTTAAACCCCTCAAGGGAACGGACCCAGTACTTC	CASSLNPSRERTQYF
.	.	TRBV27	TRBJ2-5	TGTGCCAGCAAGCGGACTCCTAACTGGGAGACCCAGTACTTC	CASKRTPNWETQYF
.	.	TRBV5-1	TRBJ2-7	TGCGCCAGCAGCTTGGGGGTGGTTCGGGAGCAGTACTTC	CASSLGVVREQYF
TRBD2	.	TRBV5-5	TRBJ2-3	TGTGCCAGCAGCACTATTCCGGGACTAGCGGGAGGAAGAGATACGCAGTATTTT	CASSTIPGLAGGRDTQYF
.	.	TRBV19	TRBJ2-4	TGTGCCACCAGTGGGGGCCCCTTGAGCAAAAACATTCAGTACTTC	CATSGGPLSKNIQYF
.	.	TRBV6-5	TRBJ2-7	TGTGCCAGCAGTTACTCACGAGGGGGGGCCTACGAGCAGTACTTC	CASSYSRGGAYEQYF
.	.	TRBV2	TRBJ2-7	TGTGCCAGCAGATCGGACCCCCTGGACCCGTTGAGCTCCTACGAGCAGTACTTC	CASRSDPLDPLSSYEQYF
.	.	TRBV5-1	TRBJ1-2	TGCGCCAGCAGCTTATCTCAAAGGTACTATGGCTACACCTTC	CASSLSQRYYGYTF
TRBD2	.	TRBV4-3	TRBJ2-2	TGCGCCAGCAGCAGCTCTAGCGGGAGACGCACCGGGGAGCTGTTTTTT	CASSSSSGRRTGELFF
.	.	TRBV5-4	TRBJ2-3	TGTGCCAGCAGCTTGGGATCAGGGCGCAGAGATACGCAGTATTTT	CASSLGSGRRDTQYF
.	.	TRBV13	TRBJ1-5	TGTGCCAGCAGCTTAGGGCCCCAGGGAGATCAGCCCCAGCATTTT	CASSLGPQGDQPQHF
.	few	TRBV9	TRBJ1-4	TGTGCCAGCAGCCGAGACAGCGCAACGAATGAAAAACTGTTTTTT	CASSRDSATNEKLFF
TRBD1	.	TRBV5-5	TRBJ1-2	TGTGCCAGCAGCCGTTCGACAGGGCCGAATTATGGCTACACCTTC	CASSRSTGPNYGYTF
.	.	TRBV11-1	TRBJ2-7	TGTGCCAGCAGCCAGAGCGGAGGCGCGTTCTACGAGCAGTACTTC	CASSQSGGAFYEQYF
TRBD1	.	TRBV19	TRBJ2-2	TGTGCCAGTAGCACAGGGGGTATGGGCACCGGGGAGCTGTTTTTT	CASSTGGMGTGELFF
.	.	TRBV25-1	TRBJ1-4	TGTGCCAGCAGTGGGGCCGGCGGATCACCGCCCTTTTTT	CASSGAGGSPPFF
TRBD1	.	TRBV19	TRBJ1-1	TGTGCCAGTAGAACCGGGACAGGGAACACTGAAGCTTTCTTT	CASRTGTGNTEAFF
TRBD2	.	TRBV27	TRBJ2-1	TGTGCCAGCAGACCCGGGACTAGCCCCTACAATGAGCAGTTCTTC	CASRPGTSPYNEQFF
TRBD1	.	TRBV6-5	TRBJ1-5	TGTGCCAGCATCGAAGGGGCAGGGGGGAATCAGCCCCAGCATTTT	CASIEGAGGNQPQHF
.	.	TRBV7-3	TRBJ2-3	TGTGCCAGCAGCTTAGGGGGAGGACCCACGGATACGCAGTATTTT	CASSLGGGPTDTQYF
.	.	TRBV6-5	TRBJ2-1	TGTGCCAGCAGTCCCGTTGAGCATGAGCAGTTCTTC	CASSPVEHEQFF
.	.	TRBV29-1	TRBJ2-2	TGCAGCGTAGGGGCTACTCAATGGGGCGGGGAGCTGTTTTTT	CSVGATQWGGELFF
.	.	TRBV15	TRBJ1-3	TGTGCCACCAGCACAGGAACCTCTGGAAACACCATATATTTT	CATSTGTSGNTIYF
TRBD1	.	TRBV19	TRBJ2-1	TGTGCCAGTTGTCCGCTTTTCCGGGACAGCCAAAATGAGCAGTTCTTC	CASCPLFRDSQNEQFF
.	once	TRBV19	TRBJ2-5	TGTGCCAGTAGTACCTCCCCTTTGGGGCTGGGATCCCAAGAGACCCAGTACTTC	CASSTSPLGLGSQETQYF
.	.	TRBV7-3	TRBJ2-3	TGTGCCAGCAGCTTCCAGACTAGCACAGATACGCAGTATTTT	CASSFQTSTDTQYF
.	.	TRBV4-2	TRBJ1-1	TGTGCCAGCAGCCAAGATTTTGGGGTGAACACTGAAGCTTTCTTT	CASSQDFGVNTEAFF
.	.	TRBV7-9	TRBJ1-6	TGTGCCAGCAGCTTAGAGCCAGTGGGTCGATCACCCCTCCACTTT	CASSLEPVGRSPLHF
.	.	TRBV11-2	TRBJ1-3	TGTGCCAGCAGCTTAAAGAGGGGGTCTGGAAACACCATATATTTT	CASSLKRGSGNTIYF
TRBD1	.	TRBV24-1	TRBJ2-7	TGTGCCACCAGTGACACGGACAGGGGGAACGAGCAGTACTTC	CATSDTDRGNEQYF
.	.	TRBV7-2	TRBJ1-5	TGTGCCAGCAGCTTAGCACAGGCTGGCAATCAGCCCCAGCATTTT	CASSLAQAGNQPQHF
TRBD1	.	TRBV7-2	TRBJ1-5	TGTGCCAGCAGCGTACGACAGGGGGCTCAGCCCCAGCATTTT	CASSVRQGAQPQHF
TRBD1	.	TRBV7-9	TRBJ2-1	TGTGCCAGCAGCACCATTTCAGGGGGACCGTTCTTC	CASSTISGGPFF
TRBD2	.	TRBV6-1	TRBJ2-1	TGTGCCAGCAGTGGAAGGGAAAGCGGGAGAATCTACAATGAGCAGTTCTTC	CASSGRESGRIYNEQFF
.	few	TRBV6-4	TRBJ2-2	TGTGCCAGCAGTGAAGGGGAGGACACCGGGGAGCTGTTTTTT	CASSEGEDTGELFF
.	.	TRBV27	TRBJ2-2	TGTGCCAGCAGTGCCACCCTACGGACTATCTTGCTTGGCACCGGGGAGCTGTTTTTT	CASSATLRTILLGTGELFF
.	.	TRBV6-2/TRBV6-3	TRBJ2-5	TGTGCCAGCAGCCTTTGGGAAGAGACCCAGTACTTC	CASSLWEETQYF
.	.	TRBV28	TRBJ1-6	TGTGCCAGCAGTTTAGTATATTCACCCCTCCACTTT	CASSLVYSPLHF
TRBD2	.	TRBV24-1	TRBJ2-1	TGTGCCACCAGCGTTACTAGCGGGAACTACAATGAGCAGTTCTTC	CATSVTSGNYNEQFF
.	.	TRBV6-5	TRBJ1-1	TGTGCCAGCAGTTACGCTCGTGGGCAGAGGAACACTGAAGCTTTCTTT	CASSYARGQRNTEAFF
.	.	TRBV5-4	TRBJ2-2	TGTGCCAGCAGCTTGAGCCCCTCGAACACCGGGGAGCTGTTTTTT	CASSLSPSNTGELFF
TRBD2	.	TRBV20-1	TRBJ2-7	TGCAGTGCCGGGGGGATTGAGCAGTACTTC	CSAGGIEQYF
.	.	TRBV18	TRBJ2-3	TGTGCCAGCTCACTAGGCCCTGGGGCAGTACGTGCAGATACGCAGTATTTT	CASSLGPGAVRADTQYF
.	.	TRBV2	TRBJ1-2	TGTGCCAGCAGCATGGGGGCCACTATCTATGGCTACACCTTC	CASSMGATIYGYTF
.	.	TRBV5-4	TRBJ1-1	TGTGCCAGCAGCCGCTGGATGAACACTGAAGCTTTCTTT	CASSRWMNTEAFF